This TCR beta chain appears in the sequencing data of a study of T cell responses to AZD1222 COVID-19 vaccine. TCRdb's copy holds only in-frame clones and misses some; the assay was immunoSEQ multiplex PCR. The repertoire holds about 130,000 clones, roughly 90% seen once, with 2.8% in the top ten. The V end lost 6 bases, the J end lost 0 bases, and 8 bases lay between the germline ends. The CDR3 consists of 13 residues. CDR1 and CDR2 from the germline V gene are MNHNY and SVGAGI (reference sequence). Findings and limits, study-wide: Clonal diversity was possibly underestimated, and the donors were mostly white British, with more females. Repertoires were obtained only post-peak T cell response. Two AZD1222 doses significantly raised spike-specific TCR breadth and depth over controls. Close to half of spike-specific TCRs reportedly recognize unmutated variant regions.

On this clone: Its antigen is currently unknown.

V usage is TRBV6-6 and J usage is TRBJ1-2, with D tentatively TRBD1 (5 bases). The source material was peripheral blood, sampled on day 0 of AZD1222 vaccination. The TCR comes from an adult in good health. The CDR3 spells CASRQEANYGYTF. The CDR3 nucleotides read TGTGCCAGCAGACAGGAGGCTAACTATGGCTACACCTTC.